The subject of this entry is one T cell receptor (beta chain). Its target antigen remains unknown. Base qualities are not provided; no much larger clone lies one nucleotide away. The CDR3 measures 14 amino acids from cysteine to phenylalanine. Here the CDR3 DNA is all that survives: 42 bases in frame from base 1. V trim: 4 bases; J trim: 10 bases; unmatched bases: 10. CDR1 and CDR2, per the germline V gene, are KGHSH and LQKENI. The method behind the library was the immunoSEQ multiplex PCR assay. Held by TCRdb, this immuneACCESS table contains in-frame sequences only and omits some clones. Under half of the omission traces to an unresolved V gene where checked; the cause of the rest is unknown. The sample records 80,000 to 130,000 clones, approximately 80% of which are singletons. Of the sample, approximately 6.5% is held by the ten largest clones. The data originate from a study of PD-1 blockade in mismatch repair-deficient tumors (dated by TCRdb to 2016 to 2017). Looking at the study overall: Between September 2013 and September 2016, the trial enrolled roughly 80 consecutive patients with approximately 12 types of mismatch repair-deficient cancer, all of whom had received prior treatment and were progressing. Tumor-associated T cell clones in the peripheral blood of patients responding to PD-1 blockade were tracked using deep sequencing of TCR CDR3 regions. Beyond this particular receptor, the publication reports: After pembrolizumab, tumor-resident clones, which were often undetectable in blood before treatment, expanded rapidly and then contracted, generally ahead of radiologic responses.

Mismatch repair deficiency was established in every enrolled patient by polymerase chain reaction or immunohistochemistry. TCR sequencing was performed for a few patients who responded to pembrolizumab therapy. The phase II trial prospectively tested pembrolizumab PD-1 blockade in advanced mismatch repair-deficient cancers regardless of tissue of origin. Serial peripheral blood T cell samples were collected before and at multiple times after starting PD-1 blockade. The timing of each blood sample was reported as weeks after the first dose of pembrolizumab. The sequence was obtained from an adult with mismatch repair-deficient cancer. The sequences come from peripheral blood, collected roughly 35 weeks after starting pembrolizumab. This chain is built from TRBV18 and TRBJ2-5, and 9 junctional nucleotides match TRBD1. The nucleotides read TGTGCCAGCTCACGATCTGGGGACAGGGATGTCCAGTACTTC. This codes for CASSRSGDRDVQYF. Here the CDR3 is joined to the reference TRBV18 and TRBJ2-5 genes, and the full variable domain is: NAGVMQNPRHLVRRRGQEARLRCSPMKGHSHVYWYRQLPEEGLKFMVYLQKENIIDESGMPKERFSAEFPKEGPSILRIQQVVRGDSAAYFCASSRSGDRDVQYFGPGTRLLVL.